What follows describes a single TCR beta chain. As yet, its antigen is unknown. Using immunoSEQ multiplex PCR, the repertoire was profiled, and TCRdb retains in-frame clones only, with some absent. Among around 85,000 clones, about 90% were seen once, and the ten largest hold roughly 1.6%. The data were obtained in a study of OX40 agonist ivuxolimab in advanced cancers. Background on the study: Every 2 weeks, patients got intravenous ivuxolimab at one of six dose levels (0.01-10 mg/kg). Findings and caveats of the study: Individuals who were partial responders at 0.1-3.0 mg/kg had clonal expansion that ranked among the lowest.

The germline V gene has CDR1 MNHEY and CDR2 SMNVEV (reference sequence). The V gene lost 6 bases and the J gene lost 2 bases, with 19 bases spanning the gap. CDR3 size: 16 residues. The source of this sequence is an adult with an advanced solid tumor such as melanoma, head and neck, liver or kidney cancer. The sequences come from CD4+ or CD8+ T cells sorted from blood, collected in a trial of the OX40 agonist ivuxolimab. This chain links TRBV27 with TRBJ2-5; D could derive from TRBD1 or TRBD2 (5 bases each). The CDR3 loop is CASRSSRGALQETQYF. CDR3 in DNA: TGTGCCAGCAGGAGTTCCCGGGGCGCGCTACAAGAGACCCAGTACTTC.